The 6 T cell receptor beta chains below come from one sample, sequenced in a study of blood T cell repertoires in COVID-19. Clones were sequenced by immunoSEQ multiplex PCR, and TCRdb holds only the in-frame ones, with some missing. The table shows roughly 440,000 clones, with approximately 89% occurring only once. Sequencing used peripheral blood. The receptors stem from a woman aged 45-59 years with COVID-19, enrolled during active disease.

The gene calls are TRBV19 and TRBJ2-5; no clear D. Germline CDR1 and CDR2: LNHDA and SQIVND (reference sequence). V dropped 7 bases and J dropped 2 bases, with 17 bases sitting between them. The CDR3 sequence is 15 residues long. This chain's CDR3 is CASTPSSSLQETQYF. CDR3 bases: TGTGCCAGTACCCCGTCGAGTTCCCTACAAGAGACCCAGTACTTC. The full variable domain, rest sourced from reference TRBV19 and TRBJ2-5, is DGGITQSPKYLFRKEGQNVTLSCEQNLNHDAMYWYRQDPGQGLRLIYYSQIVNDFQKGDIAEGYSVSREKKESFPLTVTSAQKNPTAFYLCASTPSSSLQETQYFGPGTRLLVL.

DNA for the CDR3: TGTGCCAGCAGCATGAGAAGCGAAAAACTGTTTTTT. It is translated as CASSMRSEKLFF. J is TRBJ1-4 and V is TRBV6-5; D remains unclear. Germline V gene sequence: CDR1 MNHEY, CDR2 SVGAGI. CDR3 length: 12 residues. Trimming pared 6 bases from V and 8 bases from J, leaving 10 bases between.

CDR3: CAISSNQGSAGANVLTF. As DNA, the CDR3 is TGTGCCATCAGTTCTAACCAGGGGTCCGCTGGGGCCAACGTCCTGACTTTC. The chain has TRBV10-3 and TRBJ2-6; tentatively, D is TRBD1 (6 bases). There are 17 residues in the CDR3. V was trimmed by 5 bases and J by 2 bases, leaving 16 bases between them. Germline V gene lookup returns CDR1 ENHRY and CDR2 SYGVKD.

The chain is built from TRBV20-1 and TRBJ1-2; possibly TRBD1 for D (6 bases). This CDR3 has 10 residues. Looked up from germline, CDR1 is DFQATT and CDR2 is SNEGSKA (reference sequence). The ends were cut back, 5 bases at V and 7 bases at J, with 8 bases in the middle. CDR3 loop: CSAHRVGYTF. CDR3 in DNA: TGCAGTGCTCACAGGGTTGGCTACACCTTC.

The CDR3 DNA follows: TGTGCCAGCAGCCAAGGTTTTCTAGCCCCGAACACCGGGGAGCTGTTTTTT. Protein sequence: CASSQGFLAPNTGELFF. The chain joins TRBV3-1 (or the pseudogene TRBV3-2) to TRBJ2-2, with D possibly being TRBD2 (5 bases). Per the germline V gene, CDR1 is LGHDT and CDR2 is YNNKEL (reference sequence). V was pared by 1 base and J by 0 bases, with 12 bases between. This CDR3 contains 17 residues.

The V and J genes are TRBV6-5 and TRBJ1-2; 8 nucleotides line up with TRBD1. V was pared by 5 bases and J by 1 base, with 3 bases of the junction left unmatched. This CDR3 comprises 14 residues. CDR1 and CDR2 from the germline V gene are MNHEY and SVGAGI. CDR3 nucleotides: TGTGCCAGCAGTAAGGGACAGGTTAACTATGGCTACACCTTC. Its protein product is CASSKGQVNYGYTF.